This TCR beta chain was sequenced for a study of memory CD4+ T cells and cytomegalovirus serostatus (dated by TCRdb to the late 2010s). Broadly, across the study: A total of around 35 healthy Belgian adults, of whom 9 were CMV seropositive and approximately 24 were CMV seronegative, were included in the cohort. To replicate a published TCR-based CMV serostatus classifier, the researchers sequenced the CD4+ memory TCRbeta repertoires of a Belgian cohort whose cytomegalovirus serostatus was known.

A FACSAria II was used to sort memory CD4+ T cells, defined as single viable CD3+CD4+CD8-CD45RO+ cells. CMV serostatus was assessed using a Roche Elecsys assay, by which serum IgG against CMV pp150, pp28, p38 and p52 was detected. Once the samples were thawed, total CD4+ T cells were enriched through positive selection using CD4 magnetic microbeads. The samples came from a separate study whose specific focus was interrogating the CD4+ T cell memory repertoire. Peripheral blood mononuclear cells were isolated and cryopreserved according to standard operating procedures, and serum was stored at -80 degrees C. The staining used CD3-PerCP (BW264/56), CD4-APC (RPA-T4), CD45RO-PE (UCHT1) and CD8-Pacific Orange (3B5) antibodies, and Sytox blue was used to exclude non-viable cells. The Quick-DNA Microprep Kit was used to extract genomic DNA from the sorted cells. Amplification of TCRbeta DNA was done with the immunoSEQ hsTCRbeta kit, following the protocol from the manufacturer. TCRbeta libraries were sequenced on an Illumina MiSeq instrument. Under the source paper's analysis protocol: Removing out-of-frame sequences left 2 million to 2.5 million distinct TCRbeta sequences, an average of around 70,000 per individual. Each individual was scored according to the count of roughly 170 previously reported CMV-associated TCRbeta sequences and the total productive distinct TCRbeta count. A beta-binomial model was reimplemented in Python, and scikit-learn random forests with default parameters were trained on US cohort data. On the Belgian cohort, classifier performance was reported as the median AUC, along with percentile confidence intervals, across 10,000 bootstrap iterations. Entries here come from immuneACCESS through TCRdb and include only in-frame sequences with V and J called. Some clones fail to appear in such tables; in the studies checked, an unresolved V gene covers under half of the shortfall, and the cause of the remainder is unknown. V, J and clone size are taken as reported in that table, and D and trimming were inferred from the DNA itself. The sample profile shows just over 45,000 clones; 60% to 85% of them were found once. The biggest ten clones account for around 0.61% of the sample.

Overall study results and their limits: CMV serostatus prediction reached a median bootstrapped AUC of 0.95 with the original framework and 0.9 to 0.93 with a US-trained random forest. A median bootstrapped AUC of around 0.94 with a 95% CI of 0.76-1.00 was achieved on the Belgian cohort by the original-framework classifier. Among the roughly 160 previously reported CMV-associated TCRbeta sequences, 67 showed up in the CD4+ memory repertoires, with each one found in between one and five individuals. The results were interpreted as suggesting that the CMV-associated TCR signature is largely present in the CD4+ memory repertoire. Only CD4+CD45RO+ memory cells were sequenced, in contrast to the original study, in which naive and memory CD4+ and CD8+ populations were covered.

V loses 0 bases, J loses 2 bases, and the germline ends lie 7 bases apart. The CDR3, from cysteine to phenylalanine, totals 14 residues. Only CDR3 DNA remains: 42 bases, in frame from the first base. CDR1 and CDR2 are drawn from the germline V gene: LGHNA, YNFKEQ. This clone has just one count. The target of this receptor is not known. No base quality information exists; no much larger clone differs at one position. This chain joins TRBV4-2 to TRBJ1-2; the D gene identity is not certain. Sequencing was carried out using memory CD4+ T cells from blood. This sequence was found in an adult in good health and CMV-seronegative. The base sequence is TGTGCCAGCAGCCAAGAAACCGAAAACTATGGCTACACCTTC. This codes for CASSQETENYGYTF.